This T cell receptor beta chain was identified during a study of long-term antiretroviral therapy in people with HIV. V was clipped by 0 bases and J by 4 bases, with 13 bases between them. The V gene's germline CDR1 is LGHNA and CDR2 YSLEER. This CDR3 is 17 amino acids long. Treatment locations for all participants with HIV were in the United States. Sequencing used immunoSEQ v3.0 at survey level. Sequencing used immunoSEQ multiplex PCR; TCRdb keeps in-frame clones, though not all of them. The sample shows 15,000 or so clones, about 81% of them seen only once. V and J are TRBV4-3 and TRBJ2-6; D not resolved. This sample comprised unsorted PBMCs, obtained 0.3 years before starting antiretroviral therapy. This receptor was taken from a man aged 45 to 65 with HIV. CDR3 sequence: CASSQDGSVTGANVLTF. In DNA, the CDR3 is TGCGCCAGCAGCCAAGACGGGTCGGTGACGGGGGCCAACGTCCTGACTTTC.